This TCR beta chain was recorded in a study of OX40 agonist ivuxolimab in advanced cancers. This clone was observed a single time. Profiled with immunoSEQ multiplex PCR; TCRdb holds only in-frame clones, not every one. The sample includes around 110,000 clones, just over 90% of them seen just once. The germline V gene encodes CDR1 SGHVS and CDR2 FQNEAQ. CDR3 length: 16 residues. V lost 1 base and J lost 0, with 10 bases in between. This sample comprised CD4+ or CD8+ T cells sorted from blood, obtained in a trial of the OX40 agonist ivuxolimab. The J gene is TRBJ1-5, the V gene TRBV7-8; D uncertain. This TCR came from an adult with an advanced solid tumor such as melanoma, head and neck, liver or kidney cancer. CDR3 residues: CASSLGQVYSNQPQHF. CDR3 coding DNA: TGTGCCAGCAGCTTAGGGCAGGTTTATAGCAATCAGCCCCAGCATTTT.